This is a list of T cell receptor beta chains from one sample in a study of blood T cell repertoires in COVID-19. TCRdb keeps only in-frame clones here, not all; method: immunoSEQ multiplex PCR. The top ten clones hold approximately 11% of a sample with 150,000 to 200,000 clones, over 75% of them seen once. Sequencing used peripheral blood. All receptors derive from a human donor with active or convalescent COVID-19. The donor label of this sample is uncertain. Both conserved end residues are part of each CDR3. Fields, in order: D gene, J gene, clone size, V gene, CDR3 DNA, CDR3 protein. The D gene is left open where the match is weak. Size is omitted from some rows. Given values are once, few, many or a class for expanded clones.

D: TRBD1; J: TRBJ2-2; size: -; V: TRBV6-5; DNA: TGTGCCAGCTCGACAGGGGGAGCCGGGGAGCTGTTTTTT; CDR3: CASSTGGAGELFF
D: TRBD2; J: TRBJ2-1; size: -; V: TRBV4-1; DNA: TGCGCCAGCAGCCAAGATCGTTGGCAGCCGGGACTAGCAGGCAATGAGCAGTTCTTC; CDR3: CASSQDRWQPGLAGNEQFF
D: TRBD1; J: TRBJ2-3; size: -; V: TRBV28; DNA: TGTGCCAGCAGTTTCCCACAGGGGAAGGGAACAGATACGCAGTATTTT; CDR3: CASSFPQGKGTDTQYF
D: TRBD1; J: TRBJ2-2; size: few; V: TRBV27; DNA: TGTGCCAGTCAACCGGACAGGGGGCTTTCGGGAGTGACCGGGGAGCTGTTTTTT; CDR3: CASQPDRGLSGVTGELFF
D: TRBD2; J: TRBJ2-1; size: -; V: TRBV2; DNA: TGTGCCAGCAGTGATGAACTAGCGGGGATCAATGAGCAGTTCTTC; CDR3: CASSDELAGINEQFF
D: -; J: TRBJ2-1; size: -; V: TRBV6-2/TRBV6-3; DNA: TGTGCCAGCAGTTACTTCACTGCCGGTGAGCAGTTCTTC; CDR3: CASSYFTAGEQFF
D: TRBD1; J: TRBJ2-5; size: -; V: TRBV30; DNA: TGTGCCTGGAGTAGACAGGGCGGAGAGACCCAGTACTTC; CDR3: CAWSRQGGETQYF
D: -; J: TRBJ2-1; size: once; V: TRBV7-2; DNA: TGTGCCAGCAGCTTAGGGGGCTACCGGTATGAGCAGTTCTTC; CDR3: CASSLGGYRYEQFF
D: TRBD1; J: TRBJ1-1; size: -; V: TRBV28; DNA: TGTGCCAGCCGCCCCGCGTGGTTACAGGGGGTCCGGACTGAAGCTTTCTTT; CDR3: CASRPAWLQGVRTEAFF
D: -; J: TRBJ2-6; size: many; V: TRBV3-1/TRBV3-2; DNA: TGTGCCAGCCGTCAGGACTCTGGGGCCAACGTCCTGACTTTC; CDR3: CASRQDSGANVLTF
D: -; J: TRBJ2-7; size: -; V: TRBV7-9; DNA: TGTGCCAGCAGCCCAGGTAGTACCCTCTACGAGCAGTACTTC; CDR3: CASSPGSTLYEQYF
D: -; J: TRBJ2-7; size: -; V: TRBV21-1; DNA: TGTGCCAGCAGCAAAGCGCCTGAGCGGGAGGTGTCCTACGAGCAGTACTTC; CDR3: CASSKAPEREVSYEQYF
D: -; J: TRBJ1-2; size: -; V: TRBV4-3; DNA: TGCGCCAGCAGCCAAGATCCGCTAGTGAACTATGGCTACACCTTC; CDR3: CASSQDPLVNYGYTF
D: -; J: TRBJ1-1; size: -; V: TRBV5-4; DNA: TGTGCCAGCAGCCGGCCGGACAGAAACACTGAAGCTTTCTTT; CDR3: CASSRPDRNTEAFF
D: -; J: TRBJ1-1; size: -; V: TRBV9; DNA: TGTGCCAGCAGCGTAGACAGGGACACTGAAGCTTTCTTT; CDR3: CASSVDRDTEAFF
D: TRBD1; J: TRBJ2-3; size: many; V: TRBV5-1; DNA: TGCGCCAGCAGCGAGTCCGGGACAGGGGCCCTCGATACGCAGTATTTT; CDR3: CASSESGTGALDTQYF
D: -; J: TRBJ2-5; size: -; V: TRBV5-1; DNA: TGCGCCAGCAGCTTGGGTTCTAGCATCGCACAAGAGACCCAGTACTTC; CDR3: CASSLGSSIAQETQYF
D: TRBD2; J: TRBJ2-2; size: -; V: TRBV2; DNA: TGTGCCAGCAGGGCAATAGCGGGAGCAATCGGGGAGCTGTTTTTT; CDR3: CASRAIAGAIGELFF
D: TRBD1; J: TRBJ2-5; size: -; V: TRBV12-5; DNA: TGTGCTAGCATGGGACAGAAAGAGACCCAGTACTTC; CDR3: CASMGQKETQYF
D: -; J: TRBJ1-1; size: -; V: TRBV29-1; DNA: TGCAGCGTCGCTGGAAGGTTGCGGGGTGAAGCTTTCTTT; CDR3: CSVAGRLRGEAFF
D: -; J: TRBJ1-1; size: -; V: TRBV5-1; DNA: TGCGCCAGCAGCTTGGGGACAGCCATGGGGATGAACACTGAAGCTTTCTTT; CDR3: CASSLGTAMGMNTEAFF
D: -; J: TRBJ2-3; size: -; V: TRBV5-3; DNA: TGTGCCAGAGTCCATAACACGGATACGCAGTATTTT; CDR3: CARVHNTDTQYF
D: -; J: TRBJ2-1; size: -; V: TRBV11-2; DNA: TGTGCCAGCAGCTTGAGTGGCGGTCCCTACAATGAGCAGTTCTTC; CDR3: CASSLSGGPYNEQFF